The TCR beta chain under discussion was sequenced for a study of human T cells and chemical hapten exposure. Study overall: Scalp application of diphenylcyclopropenone was performed weekly in patients across the entire approximately 24-week study. Recorded diagnoses among the mostly female patients were alopecia areata, totalis or universalis.

This clonotype was counted a few times. The target antigen is unknown. Broader study findings: High-frequency TCRs, those above 1 in 1000, stayed the same after DPC sensitization.

The CDR3 is made up of 15 amino acids. After removal of 0 bases from V and 5 bases from J, the junction contained 7 bases not matched to a gene. Germline CDR1 SGHTA, CDR2 FQGNSA. Time point of the sample: patch test 3, about 24 weeks after DPC sensitization. Indicated treatment: therapeutic diphenylcyclopropenone sensitization with weekly scalp DPC. TCRdb independently ran MiXCR on the RACE reads; one entry per CDR3 protein. The sample carries tens of thousands of distinct CDR3 sequences, over 10% recorded once. The clonotype originates from a man aged 30 to 45 with alopecia areata. Some clones in this sample may be carry-over from other donors' samples. The material was whole blood, obtained in connection with sensitization to the hapten diphenylcyclopropenone (DPC). This sequence joins TRBV7-2 and TRBJ2-7; 7 bases agree with TRBD1. DNA of the CDR3: TGTGCCAGCAGCTTAGCTTCGGTACAGGGGAACGAGCAGTACTTC. Translated: CASSLASVQGNEQYF.